One and the same sample provided the 6 T cell receptor beta chains below, sequenced in a study of shared clonotypes between healthy human individuals. The data were produced by immunoSEQ multiplex PCR, yet TCRdb's version contains in-frame clones alone and is incomplete. The sample lists 1.5 million to 2.5 million clones, about 95% occurring once. Positively selected for CCR7, the CD45RO-negative cells used as naive CD8 cells excluded terminally differentiated effector memory CD45RA+ cells. The sample was naive CD8+ T cells sorted from blood. These receptor sequences come from a man aged 18 to 35 in good health.

This chain joins TRBV4-1 and TRBJ1-1; D is unresolved. The CDR3 spans 16 residues. The V and J ends lost 0 bases and 0 bases respectively, with 11 bases between them. Germline CDR1 MGHRA, CDR2 YSYEKL. The CDR3 DNA is TGCGCCAGCAGCCAAGAATCCGGGAATTTGAACACTGAAGCTTTCTTT. It specifies CASSQESGNLNTEAFF.

This chain links TRBV5-4 with TRBJ2-6; D unresolved. CDR3 length equals 16 residues. The germline V gene has CDR1 SGHNT and CDR2 YYREEE (reference sequence). V was clipped by 2 bases and J by 0 bases, with 9 bases between them. The CDR3 DNA sequence: TGTGCCAGCAGCTTATGGGGTTCCTCTGGGGCCAACGTCCTGACTTTC. It translates to CASSLWGSSGANVLTF.

The rearrangement uses TRBV7-2 and TRBJ2-7; no definite D call. V dropped 5 bases and J dropped 3 bases, with 11 bases sitting between them. The length of the CDR3 is 13 residues. Germline CDR1 is SGHTA and CDR2 is FQGNSA. CDR3 in amino acids: CASSLQILYEQYF. DNA of the CDR3: TGTGCCAGCAGCCTACAAATTCTCTACGAGCAGTACTTC.

This sequence joins TRBV30 and TRBJ2-3, with D perhaps matching TRBD1 (5 bases). Germline V lookup: CDR1 GTSNPN, CDR2 SVGIG (reference sequence). The CDR3 totals 15 residues. V lost 0 bases to trimming and J lost 1 base, with 11 bases between them. The CDR3 DNA reads as TGTGCCTGGAGTGTGGCAGGGTGGGGCACAGATACGCAGTATTTT. This codes for CAWSVAGWGTDTQYF.

Only one count was recorded for this clone. The rearrangement links TRBV5-4 to TRBJ2-3; 8 bases agree with TRBD1. Per the germline V gene, CDR1 is SGHNT and CDR2 is YYREEE (reference sequence). Trimming removed 0 bases from V and 1 base from J; junction bases left unmatched: 7. There are 17 residues in the CDR3. The CDR3 sequence is CASSLARGQGRTDTQYF. The CDR3, as DNA: TGTGCCAGCAGCTTGGCTAGAGGACAGGGACGCACAGATACGCAGTATTTT.

The chain couples TRBV5-1 to TRBJ2-3; 8 nucleotides line up with TRBD2. J was trimmed by 4 bases and V by 2 bases; bases with no gene match: 6. Germline V gene lookup returns CDR1 SGHRS and CDR2 YFSETQ. CDR3 length equals 15 residues. CDR3 DNA: TGCGCCAGCAGCTTCCGCGGGAGGATCGCAGATACGCAGTATTTT. Translation: CASSFRGRIADTQYF. Filled out from reference TRBV5-1 and TRBJ2-3, the complete variable domain reads KAGVTQTPRYLIKTRGQQVTLSCSPISGHRSVSWYQQTPGQGLQFLFEYFSETQRNKGNFPGRFSGRQFSNSRSEMNVSTLELGDSALYLCASSFRGRIADTQYFGPGTRLTVL.